This TCR beta chain is drawn from a study of blood T cells in healthy people across ages. For the second PCR, which ran for about 6 to 12 cycles, a sample-barcoded 5' primer and a J-beta primer mix were used. One entry per CDR3 protein, called by TCRdb with MiXCR from the 5' RACE reads. Of roughly 1,700,000 distinct CDR3 sequences in the sample, 25% to 30% were seen once. Between the trimmed V and J ends, which lost 1 base and 4 bases, there was a span of 17 bases. From germline, CDR1 is SGHRS and CDR2 YFSETQ. The CDR3 consists of 16 residues. What was sequenced was blood. The receptor comes from a young woman in good health. The chain recombines TRBV5-1 with TRBJ1-1; perhaps TRBD1 as D (6 bases). CDR3 bases: TGCGCCAGCAGCTTGTTCTTCAGGGGTGGTGGCACTGAAGCTTTCTTT. It encodes CASSLFFRGGGTEAFF.